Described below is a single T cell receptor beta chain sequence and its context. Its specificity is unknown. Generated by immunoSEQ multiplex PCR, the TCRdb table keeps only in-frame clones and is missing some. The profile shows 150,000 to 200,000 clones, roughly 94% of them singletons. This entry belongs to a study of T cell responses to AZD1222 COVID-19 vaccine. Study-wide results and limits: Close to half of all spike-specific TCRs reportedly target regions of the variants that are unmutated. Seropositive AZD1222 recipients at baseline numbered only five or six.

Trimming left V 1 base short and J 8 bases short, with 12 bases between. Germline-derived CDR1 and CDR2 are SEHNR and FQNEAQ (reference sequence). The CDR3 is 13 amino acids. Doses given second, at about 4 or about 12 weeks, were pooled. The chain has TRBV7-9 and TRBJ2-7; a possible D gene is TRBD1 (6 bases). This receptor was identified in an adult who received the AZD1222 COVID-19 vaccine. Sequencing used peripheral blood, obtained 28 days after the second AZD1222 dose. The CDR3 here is CASSLVSGDKQYF. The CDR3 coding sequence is TGTGCCAGCAGCTTAGTTTCAGGGGACAAGCAGTACTTC.